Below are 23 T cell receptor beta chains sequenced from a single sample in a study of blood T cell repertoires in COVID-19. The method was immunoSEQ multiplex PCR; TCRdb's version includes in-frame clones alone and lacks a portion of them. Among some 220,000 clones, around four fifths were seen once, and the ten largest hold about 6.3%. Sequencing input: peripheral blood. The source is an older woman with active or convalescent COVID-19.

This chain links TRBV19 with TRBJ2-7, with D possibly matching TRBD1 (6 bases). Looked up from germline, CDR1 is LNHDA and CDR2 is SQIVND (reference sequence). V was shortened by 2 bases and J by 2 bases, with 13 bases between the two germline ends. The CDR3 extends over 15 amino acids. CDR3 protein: CASSIMGQVAYEQYF. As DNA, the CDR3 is TGTGCCAGTAGTATAATGGGACAAGTCGCCTACGAGCAGTACTTC.

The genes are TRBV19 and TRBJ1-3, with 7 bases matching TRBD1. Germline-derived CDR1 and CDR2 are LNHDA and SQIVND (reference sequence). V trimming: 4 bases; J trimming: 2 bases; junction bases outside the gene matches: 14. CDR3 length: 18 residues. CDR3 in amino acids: CASSTRAGTVETGNTIYF. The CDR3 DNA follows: TGTGCCAGTAGTACCCGGGCGGGGACAGTGGAAACTGGAAACACCATATATTTT.

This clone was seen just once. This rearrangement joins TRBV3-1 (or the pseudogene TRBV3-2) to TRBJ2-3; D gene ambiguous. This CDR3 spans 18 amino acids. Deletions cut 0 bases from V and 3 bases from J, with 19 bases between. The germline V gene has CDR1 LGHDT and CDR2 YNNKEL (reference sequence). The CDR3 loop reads CASSQDFLFLSPTDTQYF. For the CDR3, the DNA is TGTGCCAGCAGCCAAGATTTTCTATTCTTATCTCCGACAGATACGCAGTATTTT.

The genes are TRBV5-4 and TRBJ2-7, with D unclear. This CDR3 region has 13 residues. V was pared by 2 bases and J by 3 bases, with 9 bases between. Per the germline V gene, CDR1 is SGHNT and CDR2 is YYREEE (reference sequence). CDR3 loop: CASSFDTLYEQYV. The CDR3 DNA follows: TGTGCCAGCAGCTTTGACACACTCTACGAGCAGTACGTC.

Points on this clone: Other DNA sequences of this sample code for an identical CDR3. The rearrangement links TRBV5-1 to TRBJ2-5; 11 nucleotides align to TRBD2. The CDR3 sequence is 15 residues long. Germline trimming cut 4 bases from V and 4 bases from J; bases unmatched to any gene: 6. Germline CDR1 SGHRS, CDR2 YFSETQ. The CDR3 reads CASSSSGGARETQYF. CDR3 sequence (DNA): TGCGCCAGCAGCAGTAGCGGGGGGGCGCGAGAGACCCAGTACTTC.

The CDR3: CASSPRKIANTGELFF. CDR3 nucleotides: TGTGCCAGCAGCCCTAGGAAAATAGCGAACACCGGGGAGCTGTTTTTT. The chain uses TRBV14 and TRBJ2-2; no clear D gene. The germline CDR1 and CDR2 sequences are SGHDN and FVKESK. V was shortened by 4 bases and J by 0 bases, with 12 bases between the two germline ends. The CDR3 sequence is 16 residues long.

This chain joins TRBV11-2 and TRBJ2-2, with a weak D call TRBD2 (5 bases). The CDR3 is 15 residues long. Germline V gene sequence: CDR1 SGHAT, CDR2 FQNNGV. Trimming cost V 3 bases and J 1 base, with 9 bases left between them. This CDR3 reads CASSFTRLNTGELFF. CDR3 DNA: TGTGCCAGCAGCTTCACTAGACTGAACACCGGGGAGCTGTTTTTT.

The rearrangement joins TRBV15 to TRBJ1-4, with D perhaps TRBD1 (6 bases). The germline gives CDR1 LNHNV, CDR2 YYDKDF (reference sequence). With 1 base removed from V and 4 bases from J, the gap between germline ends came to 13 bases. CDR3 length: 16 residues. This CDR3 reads CATSRGNREYNEKLFF. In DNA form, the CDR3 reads TGTGCCACCAGCAGAGGTAACAGGGAATATAATGAAAAACTGTTTTTT.

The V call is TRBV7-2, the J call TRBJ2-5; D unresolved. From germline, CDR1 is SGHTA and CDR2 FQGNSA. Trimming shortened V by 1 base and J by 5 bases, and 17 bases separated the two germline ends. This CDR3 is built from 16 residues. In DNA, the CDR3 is TGTGCCAGCAGCTTAGATCCGGGTGGTTATACGGAGACCCAGTACTTC. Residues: CASSLDPGGYTETQYF.

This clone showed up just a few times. Here the CDR3 DNA reads TGCGCCAGCAGCTTTGAGGGGAACACTGAAGCTTTCTTT. It codes for CASSFEGNTEAFF. J is TRBJ1-1 and V is TRBV5-1; D not certain. Trimming left V 2 bases short and J 1 base short, with 6 bases between. This CDR3 is built from 13 residues. Germline V CDR1 and CDR2: SGHRS, YFSETQ.

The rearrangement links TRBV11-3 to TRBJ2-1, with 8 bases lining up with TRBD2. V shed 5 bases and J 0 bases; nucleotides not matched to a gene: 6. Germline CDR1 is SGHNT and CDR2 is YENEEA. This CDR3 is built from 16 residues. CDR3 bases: TGTGCCAGCAGCCCCGACAGCGGGAGCTCCTACAATGAGCAGTTCTTC. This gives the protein CASSPDSGSSYNEQFF.

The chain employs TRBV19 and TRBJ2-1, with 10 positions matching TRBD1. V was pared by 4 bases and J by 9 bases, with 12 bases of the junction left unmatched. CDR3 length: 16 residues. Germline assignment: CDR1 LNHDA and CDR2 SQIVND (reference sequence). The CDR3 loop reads CASSRQTGTGVLEQFF. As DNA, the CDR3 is TGTGCCAGTAGTAGACAGACCGGGACAGGGGTTCTTGAGCAGTTCTTC.

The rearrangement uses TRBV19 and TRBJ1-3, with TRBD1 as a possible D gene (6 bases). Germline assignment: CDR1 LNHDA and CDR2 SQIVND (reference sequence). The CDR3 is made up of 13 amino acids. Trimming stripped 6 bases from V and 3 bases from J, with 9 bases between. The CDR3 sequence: CASRHRDGNTIYF. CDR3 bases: TGTGCCAGTAGGCACAGGGATGGAAACACCATATATTTT. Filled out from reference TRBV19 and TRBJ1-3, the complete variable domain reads DGGITQSPKYLFRKEGQNVTLSCEQNLNHDAMYWYRQDPGQGLRLIYYSQIVNDFQKGDIAEGYSVSREKKESFPLTVTSAQKNPTAFYLCASRHRDGNTIYFGEGSWLTVV.

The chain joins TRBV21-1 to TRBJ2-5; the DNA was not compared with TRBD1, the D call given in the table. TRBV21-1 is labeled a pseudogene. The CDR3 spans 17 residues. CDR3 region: CASSKGDRGRSRKTQYF. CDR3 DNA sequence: TGTGCCAGCAGCAAAGGGGACAGGGGGCGTTCACGAAAGACCCAGTACTTC.

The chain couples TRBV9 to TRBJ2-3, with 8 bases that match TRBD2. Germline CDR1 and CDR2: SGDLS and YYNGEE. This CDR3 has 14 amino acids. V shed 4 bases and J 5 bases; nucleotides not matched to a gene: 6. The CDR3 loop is CASSPGGAGDTQYF. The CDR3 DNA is TGTGCCAGCAGCCCGGGGGGGGCGGGAGATACGCAGTATTTT.

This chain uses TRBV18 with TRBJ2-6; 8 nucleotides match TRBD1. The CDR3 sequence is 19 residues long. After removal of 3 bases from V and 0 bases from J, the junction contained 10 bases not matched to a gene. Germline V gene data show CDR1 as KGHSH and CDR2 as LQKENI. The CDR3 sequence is CASSPGGQGDPSGANVLTF. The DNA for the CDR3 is TGTGCCAGCTCACCGGGTGGACAGGGTGATCCCTCTGGGGCCAACGTCCTGACTTTC.

DNA for the CDR3: TGTGCCAGCAGCCCCGATGGACAGGGAGGGTATGGCTACACCTTC. It is translated as CASSPDGQGGYGYTF. The V call is TRBV11-3, the J call TRBJ1-2, with TRBD1 identical over 8 bases. The CDR3 extends over 15 amino acids. V lost 5 bases, J lost 5 bases, and 10 bases stayed unmatched. Per germline, CDR1 SGHNT and CDR2 YENEEA.

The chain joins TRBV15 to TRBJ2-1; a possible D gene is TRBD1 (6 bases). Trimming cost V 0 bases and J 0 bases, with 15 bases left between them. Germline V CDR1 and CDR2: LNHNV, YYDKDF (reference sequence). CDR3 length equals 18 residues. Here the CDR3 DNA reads TGTGCCACCAGCAGAGAGGGCTGGGACATTAGCTCCTACAATGAGCAGTTCTTC. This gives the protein CATSREGWDISSYNEQFF.

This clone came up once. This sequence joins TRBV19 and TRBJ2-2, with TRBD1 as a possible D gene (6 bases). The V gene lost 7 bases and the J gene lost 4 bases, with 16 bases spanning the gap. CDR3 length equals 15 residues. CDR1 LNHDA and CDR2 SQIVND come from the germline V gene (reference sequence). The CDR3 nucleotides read TGTGCCAGTACCGAACAGGGTCCAGGCACCGGGGAGCTGTTTTTT. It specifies CASTEQGPGTGELFF.

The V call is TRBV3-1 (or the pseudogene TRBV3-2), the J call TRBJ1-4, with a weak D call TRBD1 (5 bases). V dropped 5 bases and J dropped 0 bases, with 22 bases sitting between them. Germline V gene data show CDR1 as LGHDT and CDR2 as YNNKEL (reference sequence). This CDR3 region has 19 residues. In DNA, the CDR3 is TGTGCCAGCAGCTCCATCTTGGACACCTACATTCCAACTAATGAAAAACTGTTTTTT. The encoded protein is CASSSILDTYIPTNEKLFF.

CDR3 amino acids: CATSIWTGGAETQYF. The DNA for the CDR3 is TGTGCCACCAGTATATGGACAGGGGGCGCGGAGACCCAGTACTTC. The V gene is TRBV15, the J gene TRBJ2-5, with 11 bases lining up with TRBD1. The germline gives CDR1 LNHNV, CDR2 YYDKDF (reference sequence). This CDR3 comprises 15 residues. The V segment lost 6 bases and the J segment 5 bases; nucleotides outside the gene matches: 8.

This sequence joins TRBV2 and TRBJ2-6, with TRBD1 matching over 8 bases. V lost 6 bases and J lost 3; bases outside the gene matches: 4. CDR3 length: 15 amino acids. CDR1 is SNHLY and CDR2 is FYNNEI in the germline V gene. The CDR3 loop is CASSGQGYGANVLTF. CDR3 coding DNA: TGTGCCAGCAGCGGACAGGGATATGGGGCCAACGTCCTGACTTTC.

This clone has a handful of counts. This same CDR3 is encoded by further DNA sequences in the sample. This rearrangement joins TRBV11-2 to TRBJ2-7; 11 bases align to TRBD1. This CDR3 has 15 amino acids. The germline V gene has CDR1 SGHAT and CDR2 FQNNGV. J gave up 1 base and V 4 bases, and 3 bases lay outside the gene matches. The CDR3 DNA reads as TGTGCCAGCAGCTCCGGGACAGGGGGTTCCTACGAGCAGTACTTC. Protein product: CASSSGTGGSYEQYF. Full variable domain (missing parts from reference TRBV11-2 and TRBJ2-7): EAGVAQSPRYKIIEKRQSVAFWCNPISGHATLYWYQQILGQGPKLLIQFQNNGVVDDSQLPKDRFSAERLKGVDSTLKIQPAKLEDSAVYLCASSSGTGGSYEQYFGPGTRLTVT.